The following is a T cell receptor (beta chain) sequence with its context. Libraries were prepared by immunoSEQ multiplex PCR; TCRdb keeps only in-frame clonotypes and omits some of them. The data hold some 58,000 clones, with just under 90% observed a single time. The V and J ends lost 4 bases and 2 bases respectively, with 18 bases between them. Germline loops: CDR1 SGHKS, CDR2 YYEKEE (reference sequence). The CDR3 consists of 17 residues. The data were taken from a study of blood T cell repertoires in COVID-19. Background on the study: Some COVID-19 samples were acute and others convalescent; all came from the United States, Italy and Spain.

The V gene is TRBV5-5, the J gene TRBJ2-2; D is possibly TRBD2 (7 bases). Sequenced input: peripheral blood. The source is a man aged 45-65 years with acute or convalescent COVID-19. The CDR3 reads CASSPAQGGTNTGELFF. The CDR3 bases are TGTGCCAGCAGCCCCGCCCAGGGAGGGACAAACACCGGGGAGCTGTTTTTT. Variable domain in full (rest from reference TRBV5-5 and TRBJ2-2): DAGVTQSPTHLIKTRGQQVTLRCSPISGHKSVSWYQQVLGQGPQFIFQYYEKEERGRGNFPDRFSARQFPNYSSELNVNALLLGDSALYLCASSPAQGGTNTGELFFGEGSRLTVL.